This T cell receptor beta chain was documented in a study of blood T cell repertoires in COVID-19. Across the whole study: From T cells, B-cell-depleted T cells, or PBMCs came the material, which was cDNA or gDNA.

How the authors handled the data: Estimates of nucleated cell counts were drawn from the amplification of reference gene primers. Generated by immunoSEQ multiplex PCR, the TCRdb table keeps only in-frame clones and is missing some. The V and J calls and clone size are taken from that table; D and trimming were inferred from the DNA. The data show approximately 200,000 clones, with roughly nine tenths seen just once and around 2% held by the top ten. V was pared by 2 bases and J by 3 bases, with 14 bases between. Looked up from germline, CDR1 is SGHRS and CDR2 is YFSETQ. This CDR3 is 15 amino acids long. This study enrolled people aged about 18 to 90 from about two dozen US geographic areas.

Sequencing was carried out using PBMCs or T cells enriched from blood (not recorded which). This receptor was obtained from a woman aged 25-40 years who had recovered from COVID-19. This sequence joins TRBV5-1 and TRBJ1-1; D perhaps matches TRBD1 (6 bases). The CDR3 DNA reads as TGCGCCAGCAGCTTAGCGGGACACCGATACACTGAAGCTTTCTTT. Protein sequence: CASSLAGHRYTEAFF.